This TCR beta chain was captured by sequencing in a study of OX40 agonist ivuxolimab in advanced cancers. CDR1 and CDR2 (germline): SGHNT, YENEEA. The CDR3 runs to 15 residues. V shed 7 bases, J shed 2 bases, and the junction held 9 bases outside the gene matches. In regard to this clone: As yet, its antigen is unknown.

Systemic immunosuppression or autoimmune disease history was grounds to exclude patients. Only in-frame clones appear in the TCRdb table, and some are missing; sequencing was by immunoSEQ multiplex PCR. The sample lists 65,000 to 90,000 clones, roughly 86% occurring once. Study-level findings and limits: Patients with a partial response at 0.1-3.0 mg/kg had among the lowest clonal expansion. CD4+ T cells averaged fewer expanded clones than CD8+ T cells.

The sequence was obtained from an adult with an advanced solid tumor such as melanoma, head and neck, liver or kidney cancer. The V gene is TRBV11-3, the J gene TRBJ2-5; TRBD1 aligns across 8 bases. The input for sequencing was CD4+ or CD8+ T cells sorted from blood, taken in a trial of the OX40 agonist ivuxolimab. The CDR3 protein is CASNPGDRRQETQYF. The DNA for the CDR3 is TGTGCCAGCAACCCGGGGGACAGGAGGCAAGAGACCCAGTACTTC. Looking up the rest from reference TRBV11-3 and TRBJ2-5 gives the full variable domain: EAGVVQSPRYKIIEKKQPVAFWCNPISGHNTLYWYLQNLGQGPELLIRYENEEAVDDSQLPKDRFSAERLKGVDSTLKIQPAELGDSAVYLCASNPGDRRQETQYFGPGTRLLVL.